This TCR beta chain was recovered during a study of response to subunit inactivated influenza vaccine. Findings and limits, study-wide: Authors suggested seasonal influenza vaccinations each recruit few new T cells.

From the RT-PCR reads, TCRdb called clonotypes with MiXCR, one entry per CDR3 protein. Of hundreds of thousands of distinct CDR3 sequences listed, about 15% are singletons. This CDR3 comprises 15 residues. With V trimmed by 3 bases and J by 5 bases, 8 bases remained unmatched. Germline V CDR1 and CDR2: KGHSH, LQKENI. In this sample, this clonotype turned up a few times. Its antigen is not known. The clonotype comes from a man in his fifties or sixties who received an inactivated influenza vaccine. The material sequenced was PBMCs from blood, taken roughly 2 weeks before vaccination. This chain links TRBV18 with TRBJ2-3; TRBD1 aligns across 7 bases. Written as DNA, the CDR3 is TGTGCCAGCTCACCCTCCGGGACAGTTAGAGATACGCAGTATTTT. Translating gives CASSPSGTVRDTQYF.